This T cell receptor (beta chain) was captured by sequencing in a study of T cells in Graves' hyperthyroidism and ophthalmopathy. The study's findings and limits: Blood held most thyroid clonotypes expanded above 0.001 frequency.

This clonotype appeared many times. Antigen specificity is unknown. The TCR beta CDR3 regions underwent amplification using RNA transcripts as the source. First-round RT-PCR of the TCR CDR3 relied on the HTBI primer set. TCRdb processed the multiplex PCR reads anew with MiXCR; each CDR3 protein has one entry. Among around 340,000 distinct CDR3 sequences listed, 18% were seen once. The CDR3 spans 17 residues. The V and J ends lost 4 bases and 5 bases, in that order; junction bases with no gene match: 13. The germline V gene encodes CDR1 MDHEN and CDR2 SYDVKM. This chain connects TRBV28 to TRBJ2-5, with TRBD2 matching over 10 bases. The sample taken for sequencing was blood. The source is a woman in her thirties or forties with Graves' ophthalmopathy. CDR3 protein: CASSYLSLAGARETQYF. Here the CDR3 DNA reads TGTGCCAGCAGTTATCTCAGCCTAGCGGGAGCTAGGGAGACCCAGTACTTC.